This T cell receptor (beta chain) is from a study of control samples from healthy donors and cancer patients. The method was immunoSEQ multiplex PCR; TCRdb's version includes in-frame clones alone and lacks a portion of them. The sample includes under 450,000 clones, 75% to 95% seen only once; the top ten take 5% to 8%. The CDR3 totals 18 residues. Trimming at V came to 8 bases and at J to 2 bases, leaving 15 bases not matched to a gene. Germline V CDR1 and CDR2: SNHLY, FYNNEI. This chain links TRBV2 with TRBJ1-3; 10 positions agree with TRBD1. The clonotype originates from a man aged 40-49 years with head and neck cancer. The sequenced sample was PBMCs. CDR3: CASQKGQGIPLAGNTIYF. The CDR3 region has the DNA TGTGCCAGCCAAAAGGGACAGGGGATCCCTCTGGCTGGAAACACCATATATTTT.